This entry is about one T cell receptor (beta chain). As yet, its antigen is unknown. The data were taken from a study of cytomegalovirus exposure and HLA in healthy donors. Study-wide results and limits: A later analysis associated around 17,000 TCR beta sequences with HLA alleles at a 0.05 false discovery rate.

V was cut by 0 bases and J by 2 bases, with 10 bases left in between. Germline V gene data show CDR1 as MNHEY and CDR2 as SVGAGI. This CDR3 spans 15 amino acids. The PCR used 60 Vbeta and 13 Jbeta primers. Measured with immunoSEQ multiplex PCR; TCRdb has only the in-frame clones, and not every one. Altogether about 160,000 clones are present, 75% to 90% being singletons, with the ten largest covering around 1.8%. The material sequenced was PBMCs. The rearrangement links TRBV6-5 to TRBJ1-2; D unclear. The TCR sequence derives from a woman aged 18 to 35 in good health and CMV-seronegative. CDR3 sequence (DNA): TGTGCCAGCAGTTACTCGAGACATTCCAACTATGGCTACACCTTC. This gives the protein CASSYSRHSNYGYTF.